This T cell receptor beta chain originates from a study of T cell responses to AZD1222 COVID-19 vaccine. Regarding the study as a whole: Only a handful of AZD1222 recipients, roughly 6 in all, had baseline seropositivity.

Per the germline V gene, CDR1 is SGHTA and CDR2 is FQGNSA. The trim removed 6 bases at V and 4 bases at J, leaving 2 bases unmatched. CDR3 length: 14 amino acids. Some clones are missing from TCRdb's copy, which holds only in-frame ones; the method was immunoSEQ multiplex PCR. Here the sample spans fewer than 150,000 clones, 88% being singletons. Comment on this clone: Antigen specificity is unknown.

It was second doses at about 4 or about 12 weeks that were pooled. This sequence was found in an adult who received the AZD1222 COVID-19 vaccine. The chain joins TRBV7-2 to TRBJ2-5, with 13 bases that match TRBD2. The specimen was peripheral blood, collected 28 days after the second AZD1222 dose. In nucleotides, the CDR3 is TGTGCCAGCAGACTAGCGGGGGGGTCAGAGACCCAGTACTTC. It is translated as CASRLAGGSETQYF.